This TCR beta chain was identified in a study of T-cell reconstitution after alpha-beta-depleted transplantation in children. The library targeted TCRbeta and was prepared with unique molecular identifiers. TCRdb processed the PCR reads anew with MiXCR; each CDR3 protein has one entry. The top ten clones hold more than 2.5% of a sample with 500,000 to 600,000 distinct CDR3 sequences, about 16% of them seen once. CDR3 size: 11 residues. CDR1 is SQVTM, CDR2 ANQGSEA, per germline. Concerning this clonotype itself: Sequence at one end of the junction differs from germline and may be a read error.

The sequencing here drew on PBMCs from the stem cell graft donor, taken from the stem cell graft. The chain combines TRBV29-1 with TRBJ2-7, with D tentatively TRBD1 or TRBD2 (6 bases each). The receptor was derived from a human donor who donated a stem cell graft to a child with acute lymphoblastic leukemia. The CDR3, as DNA: TGCAGCGTTGAGTGGGAGGCGGGACATTCATTC. It is translated as CSVEWEAGHSF.